A selection of T cell receptor beta chains follows, all from one sample in a study of cytomegalovirus exposure and HLA in healthy donors. Repertoires were generated with immunoSEQ multiplex PCR, while TCRdb's copy carries only in-frame clones and drops some. Here the sample spans about 90,000 clones, about 72% being singletons. The sample taken for sequencing was PBMCs. All receptors come from a woman in her sixties or seventies in good health and CMV-seropositive. CDR3s include the opening cysteine and the closing phenylalanine or tryptophan. A D gene is named only where the DNA matches it firmly. Some rows have no size entry. The others give once, few or many, or a class for an expanded clone.

d_call	j_call	v_call	clone_size	cdr3_aa	cdr3_nt
-	TRBJ1-2	TRBV5-6	once	CASSFAPLGRYNYGYTF	TGTGCCAGCAGCTTTGCCCCCCTCGGTCGTTATAACTATGGCTACACCTTC
TRBD1	TRBJ2-7	TRBV2	-	CASSTGQGRDEQYF	TGTGCCAGCAGCACGGGACAGGGGCGCGACGAGCAGTACTTC
-	TRBJ2-3	TRBV2	-	CATDGGGGTDTQYF	TGTGCCACCGACGGGGGAGGTGGGACAGATACGCAGTATTTT
-	TRBJ1-2	TRBV11-2	-	CASSLAGDWVSGYTF	TGTGCCAGCAGCTTAGCGGGGGATTGGGTCTCTGGCTACACCTTC
TRBD2	TRBJ2-1	TRBV7-8	-	CASSETSGTSYNEQFF	TGTGCCAGCAGCGAGACTAGCGGGACTTCCTACAATGAGCAGTTCTTC
-	TRBJ1-2	TRBV5-6	-	CASSLRMAGYGYTF	TGTGCCAGCAGCTTGAGAATGGCGGGCTATGGCTACACCTTC
-	TRBJ1-1	TRBV4-2	-	CASSQDRENTEAFF	TGTGCCAGCAGCCAAGACAGGGAGAACACTGAAGCTTTCTTT
TRBD2	TRBJ2-1	TRBV12-5	-	CASPGGGPQNEQFF	TGTGCTAGCCCTGGGGGAGGGCCTCAGAATGAGCAGTTCTTC
TRBD1	TRBJ1-6	TRBV6-1	-	CASLRDRVGSPLHF	TGTGCCAGCCTTAGGGACAGGGTGGGTTCACCCCTCCACTTT
-	TRBJ2-1	TRBV4-2	-	CASSRPSANEQFF	TGTGCCAGCAGCCGACCTAGCGCCAATGAGCAGTTCTTC
TRBD1	TRBJ2-7	TRBV6-5	few	CASRTGVYEQYF	TGTGCCAGCCGAACAGGGGTCTACGAGCAGTACTTC
-	TRBJ2-3	TRBV9	once	CASSVAGKTDTQYF	TGTGCCAGCAGCGTCGCAGGGAAGACAGATACGCAGTATTTT
-	TRBJ1-1	TRBV15	-	CATSRDRGFGTEAFF	TGTGCCACCAGCAGAGATCGAGGGTTTGGTACTGAAGCTTTCTTT
TRBD2	TRBJ2-2	TRBV7-3	few	CASSPGTSAGELFF	TGTGCCAGCAGCCCTGGGACTAGCGCCGGGGAGCTGTTTTTT
TRBD2	TRBJ2-7	TRBV18	-	CASSQTSGSVYEQYF	TGTGCCAGCTCTCAGACTAGCGGGAGCGTCTACGAGCAGTACTTC
TRBD2	TRBJ2-1	TRBV19	-	CASKGLAGVDYNEQFF	TGTGCCAGTAAGGGACTAGCGGGAGTTGACTACAATGAGCAGTTCTTC
TRBD2	TRBJ2-5	TRBV5-1	once	CASSVSGISETQYF	TGCGCCAGCAGCGTTAGCGGGATCTCGGAGACCCAGTACTTC
TRBD1	TRBJ2-1	TRBV19	-	CASSKSVGTGLNEQFF	TGTGCCAGTAGTAAAAGTGTGGGGACAGGGTTAAATGAGCAGTTCTTC
TRBD1	TRBJ2-1	TRBV10-3	few	CAISRPGGGNEQFF	TGTGCCATCAGTAGGCCAGGGGGTGGTAATGAGCAGTTCTTC
TRBD1	TRBJ2-4	TRBV14	-	CASSRDSNFKNIQYF	TGTGCCAGCAGCCGGGACAGCAACTTCAAAAACATTCAGTACTTC
TRBD1	TRBJ2-1	TRBV5-1	-	CASSPTDREPEQFF	TGCGCCAGCAGCCCGACGGACAGGGAGCCTGAGCAGTTCTTC
TRBD1	TRBJ1-4	TRBV5-4	few	CASSGDRAEKLFF	TGTGCCAGCAGCGGGGACAGGGCGGAAAAACTGTTTTTT
TRBD2	TRBJ2-7	TRBV30	once	CAWRRSSGSYEQYF	TGTGCCTGGAGAAGAAGTAGCGGGAGTTACGAGCAGTACTTC
-	TRBJ2-1	TRBV29-1	-	CSVDTYNEQFF	TGCAGCGTAGACACCTACAATGAGCAGTTCTTC
TRBD2	TRBJ2-7	TRBV19	-	CASRTRLAGDHEQYF	TGTGCCAGTAGAACCCGACTAGCGGGAGATCACGAGCAGTACTTC
-	TRBJ2-7	TRBV5-6	-	CASSPRGGADYEQYF	TGTGCCAGCAGCCCTAGAGGGGGGGCCGACTACGAGCAGTACTTC
TRBD2	TRBJ2-5	TRBV6-4	-	CASSPSAGGPQETQYF	TGTGCCAGCAGTCCCTCGGCGGGGGGGCCTCAAGAGACCCAGTACTTC
TRBD2	TRBJ2-7	TRBV6-5	-	CASSYGLAGTYEQYF	TGTGCCAGCAGTTATGGGTTAGCGGGAACCTACGAGCAGTACTTC
-	TRBJ1-4	TRBV19	-	CASSSRHRTNEKLFF	TGTGCCAGTAGCTCAAGACACCGCACTAATGAAAAACTGTTTTTT
-	TRBJ1-2	TRBV7-8	few	CASSPYVSDRDGYTF	TGTGCCAGCAGCCCGTATGTGAGTGACAGAGATGGCTACACCTTC
TRBD2	TRBJ2-2	TRBV6-4	few	CASSLAGAGELFF	TGTGCCAGCTCACTAGCGGGCGCCGGGGAGCTGTTTTTT
-	TRBJ2-7	TRBV20-1	-	CSAAGVSEQYF	TGCAGTGCCGCAGGGGTGAGTGAGCAGTACTTC
TRBD1	TRBJ2-7	TRBV6-1	few	CASRLQGANNEQYF	TGTGCCAGCAGGCTACAGGGGGCAAATAACGAGCAGTACTTC
-	TRBJ1-2	TRBV4-2	-	CASSQDRGGFGYTF	TGTGCCAGCAGCCAAGACAGGGGAGGGTTTGGCTACACCTTC
TRBD2	TRBJ2-1	TRBV7-9	-	CASSPRGLAGGEQFF	TGTGCCAGCAGCCCCCGGGGACTAGCGGGAGGGGAGCAGTTCTTC
TRBD1	TRBJ2-2	TRBV6-1	-	CAGKTGGGSGELFF	TGTGCCGGCAAGACAGGGGGCGGATCTGGGGAGCTGTTTTTT
TRBD2	TRBJ2-1	TRBV28	once	CASSTSGTSDNEQFF	TGTGCCAGCAGCACTTCCGGGACTAGCGACAATGAGCAGTTCTTC
TRBD1	TRBJ2-6	TRBV30	-	CAWNRHPTGTGGAGANVLTF	TGTGCCTGGAACCGACACCCGACCGGGACAGGGGGCGCTGGGGCCAACGTCCTGACTTTC
TRBD1	TRBJ2-1	TRBV7-6	-	CASSLQGDEQFF	TGTGCCAGCAGCTTACAGGGGGATGAGCAGTTCTTC
-	TRBJ2-3	TRBV11-2	-	CASSLDTLSDTQYF	TGTGCCAGCAGCTTAGATACTCTTTCAGATACGCAGTATTTT
-	TRBJ2-7	TRBV28	-	CASSLRLETYEQYF	TGTGCCAGCAGTTTACGGCTAGAAACCTACGAGCAGTACTTC
-	TRBJ2-7	TRBV5-4	-	CASSLEHYEQYF	TGTGCCAGCAGCTTGGAGCACTACGAGCAGTACTTC
TRBD1	TRBJ2-1	TRBV9	-	CASSVGPGQGPNEQFF	TGTGCCAGCAGCGTCGGCCCGGGACAGGGCCCCAATGAGCAGTTCTTC
-	TRBJ2-5	TRBV5-1	-	CASSLAGVRETQYF	TGCGCCAGCAGCTTGGCAGGGGTCCGGGAGACCCAGTACTTC
TRBD1	TRBJ1-5	TRBV30	-	CAWSPPGQWTYQPQHF	TGTGCCTGGAGTCCCCCGGGACAGTGGACTTATCAGCCCCAGCATTTT
-	TRBJ2-2	TRBV11-2	-	CASRLQGGGFGTGELFF	TGTGCCAGCAGGCTACAGGGGGGGGGCTTCGGCACCGGGGAGCTGTTTTTT
TRBD1	TRBJ2-7	TRBV6-5	few	CASSRDSRLYEQYF	TGTGCCAGCAGTCGGGACAGCCGCCTCTACGAGCAGTACTTC
-	TRBJ2-7	TRBV28	-	CASTTGYEQYF	TGTGCCAGCACGACTGGCTACGAGCAGTACTTC
-	TRBJ1-5	TRBV6-1	-	CASSEGPGNQPQHF	TGTGCCAGCAGTGAAGGGCCAGGGAATCAGCCCCAGCATTTT